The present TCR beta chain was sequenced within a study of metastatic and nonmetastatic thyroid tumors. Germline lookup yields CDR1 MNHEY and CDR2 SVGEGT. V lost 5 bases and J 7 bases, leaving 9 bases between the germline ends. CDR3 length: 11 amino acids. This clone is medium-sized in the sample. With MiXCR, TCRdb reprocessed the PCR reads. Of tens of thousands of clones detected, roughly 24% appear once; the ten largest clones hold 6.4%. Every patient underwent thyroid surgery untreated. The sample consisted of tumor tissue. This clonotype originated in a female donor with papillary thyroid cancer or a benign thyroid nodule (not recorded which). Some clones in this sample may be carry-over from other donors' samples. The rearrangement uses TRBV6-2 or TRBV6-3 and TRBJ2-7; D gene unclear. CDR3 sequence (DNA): TGTGCCAGCAGTACAGCATGGGAGCAGTACTTC. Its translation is CASSTAWEQYF.